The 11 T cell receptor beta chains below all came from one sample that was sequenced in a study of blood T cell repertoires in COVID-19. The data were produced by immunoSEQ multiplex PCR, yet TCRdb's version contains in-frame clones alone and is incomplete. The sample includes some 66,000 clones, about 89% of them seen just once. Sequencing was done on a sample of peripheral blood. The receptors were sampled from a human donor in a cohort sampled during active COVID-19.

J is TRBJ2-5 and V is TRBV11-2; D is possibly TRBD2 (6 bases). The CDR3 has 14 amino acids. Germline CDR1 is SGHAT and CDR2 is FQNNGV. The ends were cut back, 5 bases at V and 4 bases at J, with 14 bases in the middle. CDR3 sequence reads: CASSKPGGLETQYF. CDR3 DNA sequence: TGTGCCAGCAGCAAACCCGGGGGACTAGAGACCCAGTACTTC.

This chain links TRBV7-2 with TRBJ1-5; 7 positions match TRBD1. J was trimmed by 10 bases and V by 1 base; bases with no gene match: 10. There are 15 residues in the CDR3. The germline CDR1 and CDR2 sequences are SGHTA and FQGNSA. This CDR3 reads CASSLGETGWNPQHF. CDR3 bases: TGTGCCAGCAGCTTAGGTGAGACAGGGTGGAATCCCCAGCATTTT.

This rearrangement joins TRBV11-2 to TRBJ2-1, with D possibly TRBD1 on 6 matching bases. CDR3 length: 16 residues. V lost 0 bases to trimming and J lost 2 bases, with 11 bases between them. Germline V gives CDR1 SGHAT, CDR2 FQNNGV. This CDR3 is CASSLEGAGAYNEQFF. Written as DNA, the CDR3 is TGTGCCAGCAGCTTAGAGGGGGCAGGGGCCTACAATGAGCAGTTCTTC.

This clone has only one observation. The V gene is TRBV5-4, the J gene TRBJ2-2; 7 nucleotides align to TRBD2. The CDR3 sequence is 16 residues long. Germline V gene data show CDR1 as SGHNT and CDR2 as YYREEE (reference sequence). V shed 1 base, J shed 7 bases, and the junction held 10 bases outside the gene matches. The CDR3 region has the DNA TGTGCCAGCAGCTTGTGGAGCGGGGCCGCCTACGGGGAGCTGTTTTTT. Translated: CASSLWSGAAYGELFF. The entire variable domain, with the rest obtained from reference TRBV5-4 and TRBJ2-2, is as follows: ETGVTQSPTHLIKTRGQQVTLRCSSQSGHNTVSWYQQALGQGPQFIFQYYREEENGRGNFPPRFSGLQFPNYSSELNVNALELDDSALYLCASSLWSGAAYGELFFGEGSRLTVL.

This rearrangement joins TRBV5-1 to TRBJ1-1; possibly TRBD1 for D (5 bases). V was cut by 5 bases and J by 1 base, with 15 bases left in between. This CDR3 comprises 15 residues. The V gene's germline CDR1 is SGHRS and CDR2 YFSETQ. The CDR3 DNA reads TGCGCCAGCAGTAGGGGCAACCGTCAGAACACTGAAGCTTTCTTT. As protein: CASSRGNRQNTEAFF.

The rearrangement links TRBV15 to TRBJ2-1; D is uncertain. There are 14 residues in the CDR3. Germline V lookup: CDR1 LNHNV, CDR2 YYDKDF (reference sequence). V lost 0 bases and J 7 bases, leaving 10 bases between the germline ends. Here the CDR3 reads CATSRDFALNEQFF. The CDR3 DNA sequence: TGTGCCACCAGCAGAGATTTCGCGTTGAATGAGCAGTTCTTC. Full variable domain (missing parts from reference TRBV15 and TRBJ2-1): DAMVIQNPRYQVTQFGKPVTLSCSQTLNHNVMYWYQQKSSQAPKLLFHYYDKDFNNEADTPDNFQSRRPNTSFCFLDIRSPGLGDTAMYLCATSRDFALNEQFFGPGTRLTVL.

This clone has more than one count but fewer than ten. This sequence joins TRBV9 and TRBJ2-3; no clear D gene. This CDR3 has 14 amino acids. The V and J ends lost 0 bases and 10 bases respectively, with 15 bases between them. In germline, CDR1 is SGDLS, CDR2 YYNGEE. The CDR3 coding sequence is TGTGCCAGCAGCGTAGCAAATATTCGGTACCCGCAGTATTTT. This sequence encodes CASSVANIRYPQYF.

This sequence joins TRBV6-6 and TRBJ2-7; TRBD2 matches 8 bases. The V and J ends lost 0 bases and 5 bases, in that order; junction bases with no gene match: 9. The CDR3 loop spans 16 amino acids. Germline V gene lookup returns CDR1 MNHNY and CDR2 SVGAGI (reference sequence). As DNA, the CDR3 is TGTGCCAGCAGTTACTCAGAGACAGCGGGAGCTCACGAGCAGTACTTC. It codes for CASSYSETAGAHEQYF.

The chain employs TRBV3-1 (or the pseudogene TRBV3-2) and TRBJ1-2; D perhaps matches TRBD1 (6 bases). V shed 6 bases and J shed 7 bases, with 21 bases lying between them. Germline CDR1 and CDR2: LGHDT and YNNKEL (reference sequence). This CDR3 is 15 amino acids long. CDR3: CASRPNQGFLGGYTF. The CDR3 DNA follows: TGTGCCAGCAGACCGAATCAGGGGTTCCTGGGTGGCTACACCTTC.

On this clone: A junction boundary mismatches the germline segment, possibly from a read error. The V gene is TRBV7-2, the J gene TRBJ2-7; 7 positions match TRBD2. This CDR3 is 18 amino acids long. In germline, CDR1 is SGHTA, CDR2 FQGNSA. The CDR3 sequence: CASSLASGNGGESYEQYF. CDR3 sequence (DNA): TGTGCCAGCAGCCTAGCTAGCGGAAACGGAGGGGAGTCCTACGAGCAGTACTTC.

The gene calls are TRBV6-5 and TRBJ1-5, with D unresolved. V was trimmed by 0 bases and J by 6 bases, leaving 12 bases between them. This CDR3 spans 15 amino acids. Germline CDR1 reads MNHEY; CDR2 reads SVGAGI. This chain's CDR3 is CASSYSGSSGQPQHF. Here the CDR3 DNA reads TGTGCCAGCAGTTACTCGGGCAGCAGTGGTCAGCCCCAGCATTTT.